The next 26 T cell receptor beta chains were all read from a single sample in a study of shared clonotypes between healthy human individuals. Assay: immunoSEQ multiplex PCR; the TCRdb copy retains only in-frame clones and omits some. Here the sample spans about 2.5 million clones, 85% to 95% being singletons. The source material was naive CD4+ T cells from PBMCs. Subset in this sample: CD45RA+ positively selected. All receptors derive from a man younger than 35 in good health. Some clones in this sample may be carry-over from other donors' samples.

This chain uses TRBV11-2 with TRBJ2-7; D not resolved. The CDR3 loop spans 14 amino acids. V lost 2 bases, J lost 3 bases, and 11 bases lay in between. Germline assignment: CDR1 SGHAT and CDR2 FQNNGV. In nucleotides, the CDR3 is TGTGCCAGCAGCTTATCTCGGGTTTTCTACGAGCAGTACTTC. Its translation is CASSLSRVFYEQYF.

Concerning this clone itself: This sample also contains other DNA sequences that code for the same CDR3. The chain joins TRBV6-5 to TRBJ1-1, with D possibly being TRBD1 (6 bases). V lost 6 bases to trimming and J lost 8 bases, with 10 bases between them. CDR3 length: 11 residues. CDR1 MNHEY and CDR2 SVGAGI come from the germline V gene. CDR3: CASSDGTEAFF. The CDR3 nucleotides are TGTGCCAGCAGCGACGGGACAGAAGCTTTCTTT.

For this clone: The sample has other DNA sequences that encode this CDR3 too. This chain joins TRBV5-1 and TRBJ2-1; D may be TRBD1 or TRBD2 (5 bases each). This CDR3 spans 13 amino acids. Germline assignment: CDR1 SGHRS and CDR2 YFSETQ. V shed 3 bases and J shed 8 bases, with 12 bases lying between them. CDR3 in DNA: TGCGCCAGCAGCTCGGGACGTGCCGATGAGCAGTTCTTC. Translating gives CASSSGRADEQFF.

Concerning this clone itself: Other nucleotide sequences from this sample produce the same CDR3. The V and J genes are TRBV7-9 and TRBJ2-7, with D uncertain. Trimming cost V 1 base and J 2 bases, with 9 bases left between them. The CDR3 covers 14 residues. Per germline, CDR1 SEHNR and CDR2 FQNEAQ (reference sequence). The CDR3 DNA sequence: TGTGCCAGCAGCTTAGTACAGTCAACCTACGAGCAGTACTTC. This codes for CASSLVQSTYEQYF.

The J gene is TRBJ2-7, the V gene TRBV7-3; D tentatively reads TRBD1 or TRBD2 (5 bases each). The CDR3 has 15 residues. Trimming left V 5 bases short and J 3 bases short, with 17 bases between. Looked up from germline, CDR1 is SGHTA and CDR2 is FQGTGA. The CDR3 sequence is CASSPKRDGYYEQYF. In DNA, the CDR3 is TGTGCCAGCAGCCCGAAACGGGACGGATACTACGAGCAGTACTTC.

The rearrangement uses TRBV6-6 and TRBJ1-2; 7 bases align to TRBD1. The J segment lost 3 bases and the V segment lost 10 bases, leaving 8 bases of the junction unmatched. The germline CDR1 and CDR2 sequences are MNHNY and SVGAGI (reference sequence). This CDR3 has 13 residues. CDR3 protein: CATYDRAHYGYTF. CDR3 sequence (DNA): TGTGCCACCTACGACAGGGCTCACTATGGCTACACCTTC.

The chain employs TRBV9 and TRBJ2-5, with TRBD2 matching 10 bases. V shed 8 bases and J 1 base; nucleotides not matched to a gene: 11. The CDR3 has 16 residues. Germline-derived CDR1 and CDR2 are SGDLS and YYNGEE. CDR3 residues: CARRGTSAGPQETQYF. The CDR3 DNA is TGTGCCAGGAGGGGGACTAGCGCAGGCCCCCAAGAGACCCAGTACTTC.

CDR3 amino acids: CASSSPRAPGELFF. CDR3 DNA sequence: TGTGCCAGCAGTTCCCCTAGGGCCCCCGGGGAGCTGTTTTTT. The V call is TRBV27, the J call TRBJ2-2; D ambiguous. V was cut by 4 bases and J by 6 bases, with 12 bases left in between. Germline values: CDR1 MNHEY, CDR2 SMNVEV (reference sequence). CDR3 length: 14 amino acids.

The chain is built from TRBV11-3 and TRBJ2-3, with TRBD1 matching over 9 bases. Trimming removed 2 bases from V and 6 bases from J; junction bases left unmatched: 6. CDR3 length: 15 amino acids. Germline V gene lookup returns CDR1 SGHNT and CDR2 YENEEA. CDR3 region: CASSLNGQGTDTQYF. The DNA for the CDR3 is TGTGCCAGCAGCTTAAACGGACAGGGGACGGATACGCAGTATTTT.

The J gene is TRBJ2-7, the V gene TRBV15; 8 nucleotides match TRBD1. V was clipped by 0 bases and J by 0 bases; unmatched bases: 1. This CDR3 has 15 amino acids. Germline CDR1 reads LNHNV; CDR2 reads YYDKDF (reference sequence). The CDR3 reads CATSRDTGGSYEQYF. For the CDR3, the DNA is TGTGCCACCAGCAGAGACACAGGGGGCTCCTACGAGCAGTACTTC.

J is TRBJ2-2 and V is TRBV27; D perhaps matches TRBD2 (5 bases). Deletions cut 3 bases from V and 0 bases from J, with 11 bases between. The CDR3 runs 16 residues. Germline V gene data show CDR1 as MNHEY and CDR2 as SMNVEV (reference sequence). Here the CDR3 DNA reads TGTGCCAGCAGTTTCAGACTACCTACGAACACCGGGGAGCTGTTTTTT. Encoded protein: CASSFRLPTNTGELFF.

The CDR3 is CASSQGANTDTQYF. The CDR3 region has the DNA TGCGCCAGCAGCCAAGGGGCTAACACAGATACGCAGTATTTT. J is TRBJ2-3 and V is TRBV4-1; unclear D gene. Germline-derived CDR1 and CDR2 are MGHRA and YSYEKL. The CDR3 has 14 amino acids. Trimming took 1 base from V and 2 from J, leaving 7 bases between them.

This chain links TRBV7-3 with TRBJ2-2, with D possibly TRBD1 on 5 matching bases. CDR3 length equals 16 residues. CDR1 is SGHTA, CDR2 FQGTGA, per germline. The V gene lost 2 bases and the J gene lost 1 base, with 11 bases spanning the gap. CDR3 DNA: TGTGCCAGCAGCTTAGGGGCAGGATGGAACACCGGGGAGCTGTTTTTT. Translating it yields CASSLGAGWNTGELFF.

This chain links TRBV11-2 with TRBJ1-3; D remains unclear. Looked up from germline, CDR1 is SGHAT and CDR2 is FQNNGV. The CDR3 is 15 amino acids. The V end lost 2 bases, the J end lost 1 base, and 9 bases lay between the germline ends. The CDR3 spells CASSLSWGSGNTIYF. Written as DNA, the CDR3 is TGTGCCAGCAGCTTATCCTGGGGTTCTGGAAACACCATATATTTT. The entire variable domain, with the rest obtained from reference TRBV11-2 and TRBJ1-3, is as follows: EAGVAQSPRYKIIEKRQSVAFWCNPISGHATLYWYQQILGQGPKLLIQFQNNGVVDDSQLPKDRFSAERLKGVDSTLKIQPAKLEDSAVYLCASSLSWGSGNTIYFGEGSWLTVV.

The chain links TRBV7-9 to TRBJ2-3; D gene uncertain. The CDR3 consists of 15 residues. Trimming took off 5 bases at V and 2 bases at J, with 14 bases between the two ends. The germline V gene has CDR1 SEHNR and CDR2 FQNEAQ (reference sequence). The CDR3 DNA reads TGTGCCAGCAGCACCCCGAGCGCCTACACAGATACGCAGTATTTT. Its translation: CASSTPSAYTDTQYF.

The chain couples TRBV29-1 to TRBJ2-7; D is perhaps TRBD1 (5 bases). Per the germline V gene, CDR1 is SQVTM and CDR2 is ANQGSEA. This CDR3 has 13 residues. Trimming removed 4 bases from V and 3 bases from J, with 13 bases in between. The CDR3 DNA reads as TGCAGCGTTGCCCAGGGCGATTTCTACGAGCAGTACTTC. Translation gives CSVAQGDFYEQYF.

This rearrangement joins TRBV9 to TRBJ2-1; 11 bases map to TRBD2. The length of the CDR3 is 16 residues. J gave up 6 bases and V 2 bases, and 7 bases lay outside the gene matches. Germline values: CDR1 SGDLS, CDR2 YYNGEE. CDR3 protein: CASSVSGRGSPNEQFF. In nucleotides, the CDR3 is TGTGCCAGCAGCGTTAGCGGGAGGGGGTCTCCCAATGAGCAGTTCTTC.

CDR3 region: CATSRMDRRDNEQFF. The CDR3 region has the DNA TGTGCCACCAGCAGGATGGACAGGAGGGACAATGAGCAGTTCTTC. The gene calls are TRBV15 and TRBJ2-1; TRBD1 is a possible D gene (7 bases). The CDR3 is 15 amino acids. Trimming removed 3 bases at V and 5 bases at J, with 14 bases between. The germline CDR1 and CDR2 sequences are LNHNV and YYDKDF (reference sequence).

The V and J genes are TRBV5-1 and TRBJ2-7; 8 bases agree with TRBD2. This CDR3 is built from 15 residues. Trimming took 4 bases from V and 2 from J; bases not matched to a gene: 8. Germline assignment: CDR1 SGHRS and CDR2 YFSETQ. In DNA form, the CDR3 reads TGCGCCAGCAGCCCCTCGACTAGCGCAGCCTACGAGCAGTACTTC. It encodes CASSPSTSAAYEQYF.

The chain combines TRBV11-1 with TRBJ2-3; no reliable D call. CDR1 is SGHAT, CDR2 FQDESV, per germline (reference sequence). The CDR3 length is 14 residues. V was clipped by 5 bases and J by 9 bases, with 18 bases between them. The CDR3 DNA sequence: TGTGCCAGCAGCCCGTGGGGTGGCAGGCCAACGCAGTATTTT. Its protein product is CASSPWGGRPTQYF.

CDR3 in DNA: TGTGCCAGCATGATCCGGAGGGAGACTGAAGCTTTCTTT. Its protein product is CASMIRRETEAFF. J is TRBJ1-1 and V is TRBV2, with D uncertain. The CDR3 length is 13 residues. Germline V gene data show CDR1 as SNHLY and CDR2 as FYNNEI. V lost 7 bases to trimming and J lost 5 bases, with 14 bases between them.

CDR3 bases: TGTGCCAGCAGCCCGCGACAGGATACCATCTATGGCTACACCTTC. Its protein product is CASSPRQDTIYGYTF. V and J are TRBV7-8 and TRBJ1-2; tentative D call: TRBD1 (6 bases). V was shortened by 5 bases and J by 4 bases, with 17 bases between the two germline ends. Germline CDR1 is SGHVS and CDR2 is FQNEAQ. CDR3 length: 15 residues.

The V and J genes are TRBV7-9 and TRBJ2-5; weak D call: TRBD1 (6 bases). This CDR3 is built from 12 residues. From germline, CDR1 is SEHNR and CDR2 FQNEAQ (reference sequence). V gave up 3 bases and J gave up 7 bases, with 9 bases separating them. The CDR3 DNA is TGTGCCAGCAGCTTGGGGGCTGTGACCCAGTACTTC. Its translation: CASSLGAVTQYF.

This clone has just one count. The CDR3 sequence: CASRRTGETEAFF. The CDR3 nucleotides read TGTGCCAGCAGGAGGACAGGGGAAACTGAAGCTTTCTTT. The chain has TRBV6-6 and TRBJ1-1; 9 nucleotides align to TRBD1. CDR3 length: 13 residues. Germline CDR1 reads MNHNY; CDR2 reads SVGAGI (reference sequence). The trim removed 6 bases at V and 5 bases at J, leaving 4 bases unmatched.

With regard to this clone: Other nucleotide sequences from this sample produce the same CDR3. The chain links TRBV25-1 to TRBJ1-1, with D possibly matching TRBD1 (6 bases). The CDR3 is 13 amino acids. Trimming stripped 7 bases from V and 1 base from J, with 10 bases between. Per the germline V gene, CDR1 is MGHDK and CDR2 is SYGVNS. CDR3 sequence reads: CASKGGGNTEAFF. CDR3 DNA: TGTGCCAGCAAGGGGGGAGGGAACACTGAAGCTTTCTTT.

This clone is a singleton in its sample. Other DNA sequences in this sample translate to the same CDR3. V is TRBV28 and J is TRBJ2-7, with 8 bases lining up with TRBD1. Germline trimming cut 6 bases from V and 2 bases from J; bases unmatched to any gene: 9. Germline CDR1 is MDHEN and CDR2 is SYDVKM. This CDR3 is built from 15 residues. The CDR3 nucleotides are TGTGCCAGCAGCCCCACCGGGACAGGCACCTACGAGCAGTACTTC. The encoded protein is CASSPTGTGTYEQYF. Looking up the rest from reference TRBV28 and TRBJ2-7 gives the full variable domain: DVKVTQSSRYLVKRTGEKVFLECVQDMDHENMFWYRQDPGLGLRLIYFSYDVKMKEKGDIPEGYSVSREKKERFSLILESASTNQTSMYLCASSPTGTGTYEQYFGPGTRLTVT.